A single sample is the source of the 22 T cell receptor beta chains below, sequenced in a study of CD8+CD57+ T cells in acquired aplastic anemia. According to the study, genomic DNA was the template for TCR beta VDJ and CDR3 profiling. TCRdb analysed the reads with MiXCR anew, one entry per CDR3 protein. Of some 220,000 distinct CDR3 sequences in the sample, roughly 33% were seen once. Sequences were obtained from sorted CD4+, CD8+, or CD8+CD57+ T cells (not recorded which) from PBMCs. The receptors derive from a human donor in good health, serving as a control.

The chain recombines TRBV29-1 with TRBJ2-5, with D possibly matching TRBD1 (5 bases). The CDR3 covers 14 residues. Between the trimmed V and J ends, which lost 1 base and 4 bases, there was a span of 13 bases. The germline V gene has CDR1 SQVTM and CDR2 ANQGSEA. The CDR3 DNA follows: TGCAGCGTTGAAGGTCAGGGATTGGGAGAGACCCAGTACTTC. As protein: CSVEGQGLGETQYF.

This rearrangement joins TRBV19 to TRBJ2-1; D is ambiguous. V dropped 4 bases and J dropped 6 bases, with 16 bases sitting between them. CDR3 length equals 15 residues. Germline assignment: CDR1 LNHDA and CDR2 SQIVND (reference sequence). The CDR3 DNA reads TGTGCCAGTAGTAGGCCTCAAAATGCCGGCAATGAGCAGTTCTTC. Translated: CASSRPQNAGNEQFF.

This clonotype was counted many times. This chain joins TRBV9 and TRBJ2-2; D is undetermined. Germline lookup yields CDR1 SGDLS and CDR2 YYNGEE. Trimming stripped 8 bases from V and 5 bases from J, with 10 bases between. The CDR3 is made up of 12 amino acids. In DNA form, the CDR3 reads TGTGCCAGTGGGGTGAGGACCGGGGAGCTGTTTTTT. It specifies CASGVRTGELFF. Together with reference TRBV9 and TRBJ2-2, the CDR3 gives the full variable domain: DSGVTQTPKHLITATGQRVTLRCSPRSGDLSVYWYQQSLDQGLQFLIQYYNGEERAKGNILERFSAQQFPDLHSELNLSSLELGDSALYFCASGVRTGELFFGEGSRLTVL.

The chain's CDR3 is CASTYRDEYEQYF. The CDR3 nucleotides read TGTGCCAGCACCTACAGGGATGAATACGAGCAGTACTTC. V and J are TRBV2 and TRBJ2-7; D is possibly TRBD1 (6 bases). The CDR3 length is 13 residues. Trimming stripped 7 bases from V and 4 bases from J, with 14 bases between. The germline gives CDR1 SNHLY, CDR2 FYNNEI.

This clonotype has a handful of counts. The chain employs TRBV11-2 and TRBJ2-1, with TRBD2 identical over 8 bases. This CDR3 comprises 16 residues. V gave up 1 base and J gave up 5 bases; unmatched junction bases: 7. CDR1 is SGHAT, CDR2 FQNNGV, per germline. CDR3 coding DNA: TGTGCCAGCAGCTTAGGCTGGCGGGGGGCGAACAATGAGCAGTTCTTC. This translates into CASSLGWRGANNEQFF.

This clonotype showed up just a few times. The chain links TRBV7-2 to TRBJ2-7, with D maybe TRBD1 (6 bases). Deletions cut 5 bases from V and 6 bases from J, with 17 bases between. The CDR3 contains 14 residues. CDR1 is SGHTA and CDR2 is FQGNSA in the germline V gene. CDR3 coding DNA: TGTGCCAGCAGCACAACTAGGGGGAGAGGCGAGCAGTACTTC. Protein sequence: CASSTTRGRGEQYF. Filled out from reference TRBV7-2 and TRBJ2-7, the complete variable domain reads GAGVSQSPSNKVTEKGKDVELRCDPISGHTALYWYRQSLGQGLEFLIYFQGNSAPDKSGLPSDRFSAERTGGSVSTLTIQRTQQEDSAVYLCASSTTRGRGEQYFGPGTRLTVT.

This clonotype has at least ten counts. The chain employs TRBV2 and TRBJ2-7, with TRBD1 matching 7 bases. Trimming took 5 bases from V and 4 from J; bases not matched to a gene: 11. CDR3 length: 15 amino acids. Germline V gives CDR1 SNHLY, CDR2 FYNNEI. CDR3 DNA: TGTGCCAGCAGTAGGGACAGCCCTCTCTTTTACGAGCAGTACTTC. It is translated as CASSRDSPLFYEQYF.

This chain links TRBV10-3 with TRBJ2-1, with 9 bases that match TRBD1. The DNA end is a closer match to TRBJ2-7, so the J assignment may be wrong. Germline CDR1 and CDR2: ENHRY and SYGVKD. The CDR3 is 14 residues long. The CDR3 is CAISGTGVPYEQYF. DNA of the CDR3: TGTGCCATCAGTGGGACAGGGGTTCCCTACGAGCAGTACTTC.

This clonotype occurred a few times. This chain uses TRBV6-1 with TRBJ2-2, with D perhaps matching TRBD1 or TRBD2 (5 bases each). The CDR3 is 14 residues long. V was clipped by 5 bases and J by 4 bases, with 11 bases between them. Per germline, CDR1 MNHNS and CDR2 SASEGT. CDR3 loop: CASSPSGTTGELFF. In nucleotides, the CDR3 is TGTGCCAGCAGTCCTTCCGGGACCACCGGGGAGCTGTTTTTT.

V is TRBV5-1 and J is TRBJ2-5, with TRBD2 matching 10 bases. Trimming took 3 bases from V and 5 from J; bases not matched to a gene: 13. CDR3 length: 17 residues. The germline V gene encodes CDR1 SGHRS and CDR2 YFSETQ. The CDR3 loop is CASSSGTSALGTETQYF. In nucleotides, the CDR3 is TGCGCCAGCAGCTCCGGGACTAGCGCACTAGGGACGGAGACCCAGTACTTC.

The rearrangement joins TRBV18 to TRBJ1-6; 10 bases map to TRBD1. Trimming at V came to 3 bases and at J to 11 bases, leaving 7 bases not matched to a gene. The CDR3 has 15 residues. Germline V lookup: CDR1 KGHSH, CDR2 LQKENI. Written as DNA, the CDR3 is TGTGCCAGCTCACCCCAGGGACAGGGGACTCCACCCCTCCACTTT. Protein: CASSPQGQGTPPLHF.

The sample holds one count of this clonotype. V gene TRBV12-3 or TRBV12-4 combines with J gene TRBJ2-6, with D uncertain. Trimming cost V 5 bases and J 4 bases, with 6 bases left between them. The CDR3 has 13 amino acids. CDR3 amino acids: CASSMAGANVLTF. The CDR3 coding sequence is TGTGCCAGCAGTATGGCCGGGGCCAACGTCCTGACTTTC.

This clonotype was seen a handful of times. V gene TRBV5-1 combines with J gene TRBJ2-7, with a weak D call TRBD1 (6 bases). This CDR3 contains 15 residues. Germline CDR1 reads SGHRS; CDR2 reads YFSETQ. V lost 0 bases, J lost 3 bases, and 13 bases lay in between. The CDR3 coding sequence is TGCGCCAGCAGCTTGGGAAACAGGGCCTACTACGAGCAGTACTTC. Encoded protein: CASSLGNRAYYEQYF.

The chain is built from TRBV10-3 and TRBJ1-1; no reliable D call. V lost 2 bases, J lost 0 bases, and 4 bases lay in between. This CDR3 contains 13 residues. Germline V CDR1 and CDR2: ENHRY, SYGVKD. CDR3 nucleotides: TGTGCCATCAGTGAGGGGTTGAACACTGAAGCTTTCTTT. This codes for CAISEGLNTEAFF.

This chain connects TRBV29-1 to TRBJ2-1; no definite D call. The ends were cut back, 4 bases at V and 8 bases at J, with 15 bases in the middle. The CDR3 runs 13 residues. Germline CDR1 and CDR2: SQVTM and ANQGSEA. The CDR3 loop is CSVATVRSYEQFF. In DNA, the CDR3 is TGCAGCGTTGCTACCGTTCGTTCCTATGAGCAGTTCTTC.

This clonotype was counted many times. The chain recombines TRBV4-2 with TRBJ1-1; D gene uncertain. V gave up 1 base and J gave up 0 bases, with 9 bases separating them. The V gene's germline CDR1 is LGHNA and CDR2 YNFKEQ. The CDR3 loop spans 15 amino acids. The CDR3 reads CASSQVGQLNTEAFF. The CDR3 DNA reads as TGTGCCAGCAGCCAAGTCGGGCAATTGAACACTGAAGCTTTCTTT.

This clonotype was counted at least ten times. The chain couples TRBV7-3 to TRBJ2-1; possible D gene TRBD1, 5 bases. The length of the CDR3 is 14 residues. CDR1 and CDR2 from the germline V gene are SGHTA and FQGTGA. Trimming stripped 6 bases from V and 6 bases from J, with 15 bases between. The chain's CDR3 is CASSGQGNGNEQFF. The CDR3 DNA sequence: TGTGCCAGCAGTGGACAAGGTAATGGCAATGAGCAGTTCTTC.

The sample holds many counts of this clonotype. The V call is TRBV19, the J call TRBJ1-1, with a tentative D call TRBD1 (6 bases). Looked up from germline, CDR1 is LNHDA and CDR2 is SQIVND (reference sequence). The CDR3 has 14 amino acids. The V end was cut by 1 base, the J end by 4 bases, with 10 bases between. The DNA of the CDR3 is TGTGCCAGTAGTATAGGAGGGGGTGCCACTGAAGCTTTCTTT. It codes for CASSIGGGATEAFF. Combining the CDR3 with reference TRBV19 and TRBJ1-1 gives the whole variable domain DGGITQSPKYLFRKEGQNVTLSCEQNLNHDAMYWYRQDPGQGLRLIYYSQIVNDFQKGDIAEGYSVSREKKESFPLTVTSAQKNPTAFYLCASSIGGGATEAFFGQGTRLTVV.

This clonotype appeared once. The chain employs TRBV10-3 and TRBJ1-1; perhaps TRBD1 as D (6 bases). Germline values: CDR1 ENHRY, CDR2 SYGVKD. Deletions cut 6 bases from V and 1 base from J, with 6 bases between. This CDR3 comprises 12 residues. CDR3 bases: TGTGCCATCAGGACAGGGAACACTGAAGCTTTCTTT. Its protein product is CAIRTGNTEAFF.

There are many counts of this clonotype. The gene calls are TRBV29-1 and TRBJ2-1, with D perhaps given as TRBD1 or TRBD2 (5 bases each). Trimming left V 5 bases short and J 0 bases short, with 14 bases between. CDR3 length: 15 residues. The germline gives CDR1 SQVTM, CDR2 ANQGSEA. CDR3 DNA sequence: TGCAGCGTTCAGAGGGGCCCAGGCTCCTACAATGAGCAGTTCTTC. Its translation is CSVQRGPGSYNEQFF.

The chain links TRBV3-1 to TRBJ1-2; 7 nucleotides align to TRBD1. The germline V gene has CDR1 LGHDT and CDR2 YNNKEL (reference sequence). V trimming: 4 bases; J trimming: 1 base; junction bases outside the gene matches: 12. The CDR3 has 17 amino acids. In DNA form, the CDR3 reads TGTGCCAGCAGCCCTTCGGCAGGGGGGGCAAATAACTATGGCTACACCTTC. Amino acids: CASSPSAGGANNYGYTF.

The V and J genes are TRBV20-1 and TRBJ2-7, with D perhaps TRBD1 (5 bases). V was clipped by 3 bases and J by 7 bases, with 22 bases between them. The CDR3 loop spans 15 amino acids. The germline gives CDR1 DFQATT, CDR2 SNEGSKA (reference sequence). The CDR3 coding sequence is TGCAGTGCTAGTCCCCCGGTCAGCAGGGCCTCTGAGCAGTACTTC. Translation: CSASPPVSRASEQYF.